This is a list of T cell receptor beta chains from one sample in a study of blood T cells in healthy people across ages. MiXCR, applied by TCRdb to the 5' RACE reads, yields one record per CDR3 protein. The repertoire holds 1.5 million to 2 million distinct CDR3 sequences, with 30% to 35% as singletons. The sequenced sample was blood. The receptors here all came from a young woman in good health. CDR3s include the opening cysteine and the closing phenylalanine or tryptophan. A D gene is named only where the DNA matches it firmly. Size is omitted from some rows. Given values are once, few, many or a class for expanded clones.

abundance,d_gene,v_gene,j_gene,CDR3aa,CDR3nt
-,TRBD2,TRBV3-1,TRBJ2-3,CASSRGTSGADTQYF,TGTGCCAGCAGCCGAGGGACTAGCGGAGCCGATACGCAGTATTTT
few,TRBD1,TRBV6-4,TRBJ1-2,CASSDSTGFYGYTF,TGTGCCAGCAGTGACTCGACAGGGTTCTATGGCTACACCTTC
-,-,TRBV21-1,TRBJ2-1,CASSEGRRGASYNEQFF,TGTGCCAGCAGCGAAGGTAGGAGGGGGGCCTCCTACAATGAGCAGTTCTTC
-,TRBD1,TRBV3-1,TRBJ1-1,CASSLGQGQETEAFF,TGTGCCAGCAGCCTAGGACAGGGGCAGGAGACTGAAGCTTTCTTT
-,-,TRBV6-2/TRBV6-3,TRBJ2-3,CASSYRTADTQYF,TGTGCCAGCAGTTATAGGACGGCAGATACGCAGTATTTT
-,-,TRBV7-7,TRBJ1-1,CASSLERRVDAFF,TGTGCCAGCAGCTTAGAACGCAGGGTTGACGCTTTCTTT
-,-,TRBV15,TRBJ2-2,CATSRDYTELTGELFF,TGTGCCACCAGTAGAGATTACACAGAGCTCACCGGGGAGCTGTTTTTT
-,-,TRBV3-1,TRBJ1-2,CASSQDRNLPYGYTF,TGTGCCAGCAGCCAAGATAGGAATCTACCCTATGGCTACACCTTC
-,-,TRBV7-9,TRBJ2-7,CASSLREEIQYF,TGTGCCAGCAGCTTAAGGGAAGAGATCCAGTACTTC
-,-,TRBV28,TRBJ2-7,CASSRGGSGTGLNEQYF,TGTGCCAGCAGTCGGGGGGGTTCCGGGACAGGGTTAAACGAGCAGTACTTC
few,TRBD1,TRBV7-9,TRBJ2-3,CASSYAGTGVSDTQYF,TGTGCCAGCAGTTATGCCGGGACAGGGGTCTCAGATACGCAGTATTTT
-,TRBD2,TRBV20-1,TRBJ2-7,CSATDSGRKYNEQYF,TGCAGTGCTACAGATAGCGGGAGAAAGTACAATGAGCAGTACTTC
-,-,TRBV28,TRBJ2-7,CASSPQGPRGEQYF,TGTGCCAGCAGTCCGCAGGGACCCAGGGGCGAGCAGTACTTC
-,-,TRBV5-1,TRBJ2-3,CASSFVGDSTDTQYF,TGCGCCAGCAGCTTCGTGGGAGATAGCACAGATACGCAGTATTTT
-,-,TRBV20-1,TRBJ2-7,CSARDPTIYEQYF,TGCAGTGCTAGAGATCCCACTATCTACGAGCAGTACTTC
-,-,TRBV11-1,TRBJ2-7,CASSSNIRAAAAQYEQYF,TGTGCCAGCAGCTCCAACATCCGGGCCGCAGCCGCCCAATACGAGCAGTACTTC
-,-,TRBV5-1,TRBJ2-1,CASSFGQGYEQFF,TGCGCCAGCAGCTTCGGGCAGGGGTATGAGCAGTTCTTC
once,TRBD2,TRBV5-4,TRBJ2-7,CASSYSGTSGMEQYF,TGTGCCAGCAGCTATTCCGGGACTAGCGGGATGGAGCAGTACTTC
-,-,TRBV15,TRBJ2-1,CATSGEGERPSYNEQFF,TGTGCCACCAGCGGCGAGGGCGAACGCCCGTCCTACAATGAGCAGTTCTTC
-,TRBD2,TRBV20-1,TRBJ2-1,CSASGTYNEQFF,TGCAGCGCTAGCGGGACATACAATGAGCAGTTCTTC
few,-,TRBV3-1,TRBJ2-7,CASSQLPYEQYF,TGTGCCAGCAGCCAATTACCTTACGAGCAGTACTTC
many,-,TRBV7-9,TRBJ1-2,CASSSEQGALYGYTF,TGTGCCAGCAGCTCCGAACAGGGTGCACTCTATGGCTACACCTTC
-,TRBD2,TRBV6-2/TRBV6-3,TRBJ2-3,CASSYSGAGGPTDTQYF,TGTGCCAGCAGTTACTCAGGAGCGGGAGGGCCTACAGATACGCAGTATTTT
few,TRBD1,TRBV30,TRBJ2-7,CAWRDRGSYEQYF,TGTGCCTGGCGGGACAGGGGTTCCTACGAGCAGTACTTC
many,-,TRBV24-1,TRBJ2-1,CATSVDGPGDEQFF,TGTGCCACCAGTGTTGACGGACCTGGCGATGAGCAGTTCTTC
-,-,TRBV15,TRBJ2-5,CATSRDRPSAGETQYF,TGTGCCACCAGCAGAGATAGGCCTAGCGCTGGGGAGACCCAGTACTTC
-,TRBD2,TRBV7-9,TRBJ2-3,CASTSTIAGGPNQDTDTQYF,TGTGCCAGCACCTCGACCATAGCGGGAGGGCCCAACCAAGACACAGATACGCAGTATTTT
-,TRBD2,TRBV10-3,TRBJ2-3,CAISEQNSGSVTDTQYF,TGTGCCATCAGTGAGCAGAATAGCGGGAGTGTAACAGATACGCAGTATTTT
-,-,TRBV5-1,TRBJ1-1,CASSVDNTEAFF,TGCGCCAGCAGTGTCGATAACACTGAAGCTTTCTTT
-,-,TRBV5-1,TRBJ2-7,CASSLGIPHEQYF,TGCGCCAGCAGCTTGGGCATCCCTCACGAGCAGTACTTC
-,-,TRBV7-9,TRBJ2-7,CASSLDVSSYEQYF,TGTGCCAGCAGCTTAGATGTCTCGTCCTACGAGCAGTACTTC
-,TRBD1,TRBV14,TRBJ1-4,CASSQGGQIFRLLPEKLFF,TGTGCCAGCAGCCAAGGGGGACAGATCTTTCGACTTTTACCTGAAAAACTGTTTTTT
-,-,TRBV7-9,TRBJ2-2,CASSARENTGELFF,TGTGCCAGCAGCGCACGGGAGAACACCGGGGAGCTGTTTTTT
few,TRBD1,TRBV7-9,TRBJ1-2,CASSPGTARDGYTF,TGTGCCAGCAGCCCCGGGACAGCGCGGGATGGCTACACCTTC
-,TRBD2,TRBV6-2/TRBV6-3,TRBJ2-7,CASSYARGSGRKSYEQYF,TGTGCCAGCAGTTACGCGAGGGGTAGCGGGAGGAAATCGTACGAGCAGTACTTC
-,-,TRBV27,TRBJ2-2,CASSFGWATANTGELFF,TGTGCCAGCAGTTTTGGGTGGGCTACCGCGAACACCGGGGAGCTGTTTTTT
few,TRBD2,TRBV6-6,TRBJ2-1,CASSYSTAGVENEQFF,TGTGCCAGCAGTTACTCGACAGCGGGAGTGGAAAATGAGCAGTTCTTC
once,-,TRBV9,TRBJ2-3,CASSVHGASTDMQYF,TGTGCCAGCAGCGTACACGGGGCAAGCACAGATATGCAGTATTTT
-,TRBD2,TRBV29-1,TRBJ2-7,CSGTSGGNEQYF,TGCAGCGGAACGAGCGGGGGCAACGAGCAGTACTTC
-,-,TRBV5-1,TRBJ2-2,CASSLEGIMHTGELFF,TGCGCCAGCAGCTTGGAAGGGATAATGCACACCGGGGAGCTGTTTTTT
-,-,TRBV20-1,TRBJ1-4,CNAFSGTTNEKLFF,TGCAATGCGTTCTCCGGGACAACTAATGAAAAACTGTTTTTT
once,TRBD1,TRBV7-9,TRBJ2-5,CASSFIDRGYF,TGTGCCAGCAGCTTTATCGACAGGGGGTACTTC
-,-,TRBV3-1,TRBJ2-7,CASSQDPGRSYEQYF,TGTGCCAGCAGCCAAGATCCCGGCCGCTCCTACGAGCAGTACTTC
-,TRBD2,TRBV15,TRBJ2-1,CATSTLPSGPSSHEQFF,TGTGCCACCAGCACCCTACCTAGCGGACCTAGCTCCCATGAGCAGTTCTTC
-,TRBD2,TRBV20-1,TRBJ2-5,CSAPGLAGGISQDETQYF,TGCAGTGCCCCGGGACTAGCGGGGGGGATATCCCAAGATGAGACCCAGTACTTC
many,TRBD1,TRBV12-3/TRBV12-4,TRBJ1-2,CASSYGTGANYGYTF,TGTGCCAGCAGTTACGGGACAGGGGCTAACTATGGCTACACCTTC
-,TRBD2,TRBV7-2,TRBJ2-1,CASSSTSGTLNEQFF,TGTGCCAGCAGCTCTACTAGCGGGACATTAAATGAGCAGTTCTTC
many,-,TRBV20-1,TRBJ2-6,CSASGGANVLTF,TGCAGTGCTAGCGGTGGGGCCAACGTCCTGACTTTC
few,TRBD2,TRBV6-5,TRBJ2-1,CASTRTSGPDEQFF,TGTGCCAGCACCCGGACTAGCGGCCCCGATGAGCAGTTCTTC
few,TRBD1,TRBV5-5,TRBJ2-7,CASSLPGQEIYEQYF,TGTGCCAGCAGCTTGCCGGGACAGGAGATCTACGAGCAGTACTTC
-,-,TRBV6-1,TRBJ1-5,CASSEVVKQPQHF,TGTGCCAGCAGTGAAGTGGTGAAACAGCCCCAGCATTTT
few,-,TRBV3-1,TRBJ1-6,CASSQRGAQTWGNSPLHF,TGTGCCAGCAGCCAGAGGGGCGCCCAAACCTGGGGTAATTCACCCCTCCACTTT
many,TRBD1,TRBV27,TRBJ2-7,CASSLTDRGPYEQYF,TGTGCCAGCAGTTTAACTGACAGGGGGCCCTACGAGCAGTACTTC
many,-,TRBV11-1,TRBJ2-7,CASRRGSTNEQYF,TGTGCCAGCAGGAGGGGCAGTACTAACGAGCAGTACTTC
-,TRBD2,TRBV28,TRBJ2-3,CASNSVGGTSGPDTRYF,TGTGCCAGCAACTCCGTAGGGGGTACTAGCGGGCCAGATACGCGGTATTTT